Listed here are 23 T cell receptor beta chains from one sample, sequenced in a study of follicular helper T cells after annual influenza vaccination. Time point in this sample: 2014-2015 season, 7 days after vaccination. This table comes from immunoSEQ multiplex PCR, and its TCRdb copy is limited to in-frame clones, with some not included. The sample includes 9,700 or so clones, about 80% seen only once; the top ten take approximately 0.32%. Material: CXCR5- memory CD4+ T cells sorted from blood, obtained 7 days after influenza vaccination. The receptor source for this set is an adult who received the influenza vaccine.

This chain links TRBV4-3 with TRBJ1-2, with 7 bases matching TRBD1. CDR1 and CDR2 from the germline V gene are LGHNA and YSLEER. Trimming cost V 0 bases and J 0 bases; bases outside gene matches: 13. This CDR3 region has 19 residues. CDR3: CASSQESRDREFTNYGYTF. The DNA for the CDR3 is TGCGCCAGCAGCCAAGAAAGCCGGGACAGAGAGTTTACTAACTATGGCTACACCTTC.

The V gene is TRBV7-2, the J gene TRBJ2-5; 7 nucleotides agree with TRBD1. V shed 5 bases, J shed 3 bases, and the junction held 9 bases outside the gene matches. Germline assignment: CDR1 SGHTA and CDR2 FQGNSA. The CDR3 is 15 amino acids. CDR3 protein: CASSPVGDSEETQYF. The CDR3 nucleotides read TGTGCCAGCAGCCCCGTTGGGGACAGCGAAGAGACCCAGTACTTC. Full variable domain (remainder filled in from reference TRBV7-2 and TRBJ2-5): GAGVSQSPSNKVTEKGKDVELRCDPISGHTALYWYRQSLGQGLEFLIYFQGNSAPDKSGLPSDRFSAERTGGSVSTLTIQRTQQEDSAVYLCASSPVGDSEETQYFGPGTRLLVL.

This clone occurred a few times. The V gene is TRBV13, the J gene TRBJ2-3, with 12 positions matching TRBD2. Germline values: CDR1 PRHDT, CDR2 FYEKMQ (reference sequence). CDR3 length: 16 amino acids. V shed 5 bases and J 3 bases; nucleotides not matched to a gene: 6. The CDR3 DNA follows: TGTGCCAGCAGCGCTGGACTAGCGGGGAATACAGATACGCAGTATTTT. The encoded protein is CASSAGLAGNTDTQYF.

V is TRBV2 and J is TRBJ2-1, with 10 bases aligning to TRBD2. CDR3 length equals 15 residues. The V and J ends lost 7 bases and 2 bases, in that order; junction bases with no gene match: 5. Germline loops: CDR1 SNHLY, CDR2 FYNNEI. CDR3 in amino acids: CASIGLAGAYNEQFF. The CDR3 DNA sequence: TGTGCCAGCATCGGGCTAGCGGGGGCCTACAATGAGCAGTTCTTC. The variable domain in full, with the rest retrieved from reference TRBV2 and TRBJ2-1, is EPEVTQTPSHQVTQMGQEVILRCVPISNHLYFYWYRQILGQKVEFLVSFYNNEISEKSEIFDDQFSVERPDGSNFTLKIRSTKLEDSAMYFCASIGLAGAYNEQFFGPGTRLTVL.

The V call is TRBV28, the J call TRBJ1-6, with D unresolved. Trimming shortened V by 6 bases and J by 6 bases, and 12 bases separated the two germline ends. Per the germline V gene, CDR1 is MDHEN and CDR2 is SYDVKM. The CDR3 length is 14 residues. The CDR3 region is CASRQAGSNSPLHF. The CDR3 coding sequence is TGTGCCAGCAGGCAAGCGGGGTCTAATTCACCCCTCCACTTT.

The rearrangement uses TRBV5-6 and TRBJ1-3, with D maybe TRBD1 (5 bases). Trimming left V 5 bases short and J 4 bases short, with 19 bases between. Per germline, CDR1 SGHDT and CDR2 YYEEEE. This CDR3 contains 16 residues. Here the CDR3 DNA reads TGTGCCAGCAGTCAATTCGAGACAGCGACAGGAAACACCATATATTTT. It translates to CASSQFETATGNTIYF.

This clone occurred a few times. The CDR3 sequence: CASSSFRGSARTYEQYF. Here the CDR3 DNA reads TGTGCCAGCAGCTCATTCAGGGGATCGGCAAGGACCTACGAGCAGTACTTC. The gene calls are TRBV7-9 and TRBJ2-7; weak D call: TRBD1 (6 bases). CDR1 SEHNR and CDR2 FQNEAQ come from the germline V gene (reference sequence). The V end lost 4 bases, the J end lost 2 bases, and 21 bases lay between the germline ends. This CDR3 is 17 amino acids long.

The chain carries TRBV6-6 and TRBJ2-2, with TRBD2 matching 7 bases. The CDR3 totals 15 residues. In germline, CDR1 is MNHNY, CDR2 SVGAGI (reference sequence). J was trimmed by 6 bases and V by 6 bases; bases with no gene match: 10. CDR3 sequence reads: CASSPGSGMSGELFF. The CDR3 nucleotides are TGTGCCAGCAGCCCGGGCAGCGGGATGTCCGGGGAGCTGTTTTTT.

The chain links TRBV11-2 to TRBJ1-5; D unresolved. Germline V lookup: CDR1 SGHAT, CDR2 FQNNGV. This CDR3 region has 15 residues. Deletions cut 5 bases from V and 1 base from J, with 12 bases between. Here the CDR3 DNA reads TGTGCCAGCAGCATGGGCGGAGGAAGCAATCAGCCCCAGCATTTT. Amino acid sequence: CASSMGGGSNQPQHF.

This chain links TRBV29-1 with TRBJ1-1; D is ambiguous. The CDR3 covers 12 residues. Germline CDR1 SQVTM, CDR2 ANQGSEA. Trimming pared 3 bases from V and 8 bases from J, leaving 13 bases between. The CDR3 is CSVEGLSREAFF. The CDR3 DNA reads TGCAGCGTTGAGGGTCTCTCAAGGGAAGCTTTCTTT.

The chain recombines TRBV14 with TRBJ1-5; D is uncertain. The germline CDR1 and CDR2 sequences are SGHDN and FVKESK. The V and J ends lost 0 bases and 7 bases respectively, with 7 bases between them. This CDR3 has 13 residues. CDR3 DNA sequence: TGTGCCAGCAGCCAAGATCTAGGCCAGCCCCAGCATTTT. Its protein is CASSQDLGQPQHF.

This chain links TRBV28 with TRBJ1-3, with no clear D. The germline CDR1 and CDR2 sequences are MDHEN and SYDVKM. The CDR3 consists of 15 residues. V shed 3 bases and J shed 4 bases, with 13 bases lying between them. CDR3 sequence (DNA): TGTGCCAGCAGTTTGGCCGGGAGTGGAGGAAACACCATATATTTT. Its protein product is CASSLAGSGGNTIYF.

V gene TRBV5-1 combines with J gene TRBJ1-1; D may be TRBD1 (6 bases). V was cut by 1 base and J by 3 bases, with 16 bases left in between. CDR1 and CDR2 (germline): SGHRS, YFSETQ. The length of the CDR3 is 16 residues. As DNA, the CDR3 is TGCGCCAGCAGCTTGAGGTGGGGGGGCGCGGACACTGAAGCTTTCTTT. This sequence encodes CASSLRWGGADTEAFF.

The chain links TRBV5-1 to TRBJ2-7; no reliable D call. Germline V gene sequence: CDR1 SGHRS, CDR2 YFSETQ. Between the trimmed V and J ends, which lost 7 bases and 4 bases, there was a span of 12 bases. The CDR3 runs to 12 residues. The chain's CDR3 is CASGLEPYEQYF. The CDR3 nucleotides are TGCGCCAGCGGGCTGGAGCCGTACGAGCAGTACTTC.

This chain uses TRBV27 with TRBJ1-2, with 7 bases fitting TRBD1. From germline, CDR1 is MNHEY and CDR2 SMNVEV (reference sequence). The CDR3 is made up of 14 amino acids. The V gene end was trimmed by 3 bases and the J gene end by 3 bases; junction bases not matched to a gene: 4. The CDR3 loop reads CASSFAGGHYGYTF. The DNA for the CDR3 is TGTGCCAGCAGTTTTGCAGGGGGTCACTATGGCTACACCTTC.

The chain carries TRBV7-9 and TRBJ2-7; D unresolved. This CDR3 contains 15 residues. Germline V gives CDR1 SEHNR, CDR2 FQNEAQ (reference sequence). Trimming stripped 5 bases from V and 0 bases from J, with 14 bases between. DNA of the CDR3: TGTGCCAGCAGCCTAAGGACCGAAAGCTCCTACGAGCAGTACTTC. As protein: CASSLRTESSYEQYF.

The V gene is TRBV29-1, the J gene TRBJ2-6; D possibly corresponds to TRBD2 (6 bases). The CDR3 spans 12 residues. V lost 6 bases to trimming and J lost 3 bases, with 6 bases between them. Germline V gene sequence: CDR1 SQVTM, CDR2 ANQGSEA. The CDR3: CSVAGGANVLTF. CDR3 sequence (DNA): TGCAGCGTAGCGGGTGGGGCCAACGTCCTGACTTTC.

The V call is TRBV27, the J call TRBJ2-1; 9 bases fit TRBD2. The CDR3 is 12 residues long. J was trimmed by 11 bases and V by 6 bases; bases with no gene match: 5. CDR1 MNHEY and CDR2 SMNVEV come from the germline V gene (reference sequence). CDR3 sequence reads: CASRALAGKQFF. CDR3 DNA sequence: TGTGCCAGCAGGGCGCTAGCGGGAAAGCAGTTCTTC.

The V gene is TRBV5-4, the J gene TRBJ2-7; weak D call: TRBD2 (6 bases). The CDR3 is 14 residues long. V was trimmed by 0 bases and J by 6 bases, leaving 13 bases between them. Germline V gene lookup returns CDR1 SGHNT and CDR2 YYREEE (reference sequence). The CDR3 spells CASSLAFSRGEQYF. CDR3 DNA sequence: TGTGCCAGCAGCTTGGCCTTTTCGCGGGGCGAGCAGTACTTC.

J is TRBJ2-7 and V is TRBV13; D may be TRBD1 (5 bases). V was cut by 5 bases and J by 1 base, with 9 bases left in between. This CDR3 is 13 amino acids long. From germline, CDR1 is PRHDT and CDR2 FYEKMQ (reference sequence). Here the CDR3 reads CASSVRQSYEQYF. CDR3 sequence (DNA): TGTGCCAGCAGCGTAAGACAGTCCTACGAGCAGTACTTC.

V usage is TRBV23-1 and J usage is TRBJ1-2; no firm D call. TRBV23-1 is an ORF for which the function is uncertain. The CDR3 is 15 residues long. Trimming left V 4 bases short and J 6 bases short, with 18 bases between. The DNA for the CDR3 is TGCGCCAGCAGTCCCAGAGATACACCTAGGGATGGCTACACCTTC. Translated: CASSPRDTPRDGYTF.

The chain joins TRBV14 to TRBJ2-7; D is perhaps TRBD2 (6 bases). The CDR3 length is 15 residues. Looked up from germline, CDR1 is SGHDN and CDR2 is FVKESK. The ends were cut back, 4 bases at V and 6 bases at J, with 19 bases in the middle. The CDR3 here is CASSPTRSGYREQYF. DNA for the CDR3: TGTGCCAGCAGCCCGACTAGGAGCGGGTATCGCGAGCAGTACTTC.

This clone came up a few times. The CDR3 nucleotides read TGTGCCAGCAGATCTAGCGGGGGGGCGCTTGAGCAGTACTTC. It encodes CASRSSGGALEQYF. The chain recombines TRBV5-5 with TRBJ2-7, with 12 bases lining up with TRBD2. The ends lost 5 bases at V and 7 bases at J; junction bases unmatched: 7. CDR3 length equals 14 residues. Germline-derived CDR1 and CDR2 are SGHKS and YYEKEE (reference sequence).